These T cell receptor beta chains were read from a single sample in a study of shared clonotypes between healthy human individuals. Here immunoSEQ multiplex PCR was the method, and the copy in TCRdb shows in-frame clones only, minus some. The data show millions of clones, roughly 92% seen once. The sample consisted of naive CD4+ T cells sorted from blood. Receptor source: a man between 18 and 35 years old in good health. CDR3s include the opening cysteine and the closing phenylalanine or tryptophan. A D gene is named only where the DNA matches it firmly. Rows give clone size only sometimes, using once, few, many, or a class for an expanded clone.

V gene	clone size	D gene	J gene	CDR3 protein	CDR3 DNA
TRBV5-1	-	TRBD1	TRBJ2-2	CASSPQGAAGTGELFF	TGCGCCAGCAGCCCCCAGGGGGCCGCGGGGACCGGGGAGCTGTTTTTT
TRBV29-1	-	TRBD1	TRBJ1-1	CSVGPPGQMNTEAFF	TGCAGCGTTGGCCCCCCGGGACAGATGAACACTGAAGCTTTCTTT
TRBV30	-	-	TRBJ2-2	CAWSPRASANTGELFF	TGTGCCTGGAGTCCCCGAGCGAGTGCGAACACCGGGGAGCTGTTTTTT
TRBV6-5	-	-	TRBJ1-1	CASSQMPQGNTEAFF	TGTGCCAGCAGTCAAATGCCCCAGGGGAACACTGAAGCTTTCTTT
TRBV7-9	-	-	TRBJ2-1	CASSLGGRSYNEQFF	TGTGCCAGCAGCTTAGGGGGGCGATCCTACAATGAGCAGTTCTTC
TRBV5-4	-	-	TRBJ2-3	CASSLGGLAHTDTQYF	TGTGCCAGCAGCTTGGGGGGACTGGCCCACACAGATACGCAGTATTTT
TRBV6-5	once	TRBD1	TRBJ2-7	CASSPPGQRYEQYF	TGTGCCAGCAGTCCTCCGGGACAGCGCTACGAGCAGTACTTC
TRBV12-5	-	-	TRBJ1-3	CASGFAASRAGNTIYF	TGTGCTAGTGGTTTCGCCGCGAGCAGGGCTGGAAACACCATATATTTT
TRBV11-2	-	-	TRBJ2-7	CASSPRPGSYEQYF	TGTGCCAGCAGCCCAAGGCCAGGGTCCTACGAGCAGTACTTC
TRBV5-5	-	TRBD1	TRBJ1-5	CASSRWRGRDQPQHF	TGTGCCAGCAGCAGATGGAGGGGGCGAGATCAGCCCCAGCATTTT
TRBV30	-	-	TRBJ2-2	CAWTGTNTGELFF	TGTGCCTGGACGGGTACCAACACCGGGGAGCTGTTTTTT
TRBV5-1	-	-	TRBJ2-6	CASSPKLGVLTF	TGCGCCAGCAGCCCGAAGCTTGGCGTCCTGACTTTC
TRBV6-5	once	TRBD1	TRBJ1-4	CASSYSGTGSWLFF	TGTGCCAGCAGTTACTCCGGGACAGGTTCATGGCTGTTTTTT
TRBV5-1	-	TRBD1	TRBJ2-6	CASSSGGGGANVLTF	TGCGCCAGCAGCTCAGGGGGTGGTGGGGCCAACGTCCTGACTTTC
TRBV15	-	-	TRBJ2-5	CATSRGFEETQYF	TGTGCCACCAGCAGAGGGTTTGAGGAGACCCAGTACTTC
TRBV7-9	once	-	TRBJ2-2	CASRSEANTGELFF	TGTGCCAGCAGATCTGAAGCGAACACCGGGGAGCTGTTTTTT
TRBV4-1	few	TRBD1	TRBJ1-5	CASSQEEGAGQPQHF	TGCGCCAGCAGCCAAGAGGAGGGGGCTGGCCAGCCCCAGCATTTT
TRBV21-1	-	-	TRBJ1-1	CASSDGRDTEAFF	TGTGCCAGCAGCGATGGTAGGGACACTGAAGCTTTCTTT